This T cell receptor (beta chain) was documented in a study of vaccination and CD4 T cells after COVID-19. Notes on this clonotype: Its matching antigen is unknown.

The treatment is: approximately nine-day PBMC culture with coronavirus spike peptide pools or control peptides (ViraFEST assay). Oncomine TCR Beta short-read sequencing was applied to DNA from cultured CD4+ T cells. One entry per CDR3 protein, called by TCRdb with MiXCR from the PCR reads. There are roughly 10,000 distinct CDR3 sequences in the sample; 25% occur only once, and approximately 25% lies in the top ten. V lost 5 bases, J lost 6 bases, and 8 bases stayed unmatched. This CDR3 is built from 16 residues. Germline loops: CDR1 MNHNS, CDR2 SASEGT. Study-wide results and caveats: Within convalescent individuals, 304 out of 307 vaccine-specific clones proved to be spike mono-reactive.

This chain joins TRBV6-1 and TRBJ2-2, with 11 bases matching TRBD1. The receptor was derived from a human donor who had recovered from COVID-19. This specimen was CD4+ T cells from blood, cultured in vitro, taken after SARS-CoV-2 vaccination. The CDR3: CASSPLGTGGPGELFF. CDR3 DNA: TGTGCCAGCAGTCCACTTGGGACAGGGGGGCCCGGGGAGCTGTTTTTT.